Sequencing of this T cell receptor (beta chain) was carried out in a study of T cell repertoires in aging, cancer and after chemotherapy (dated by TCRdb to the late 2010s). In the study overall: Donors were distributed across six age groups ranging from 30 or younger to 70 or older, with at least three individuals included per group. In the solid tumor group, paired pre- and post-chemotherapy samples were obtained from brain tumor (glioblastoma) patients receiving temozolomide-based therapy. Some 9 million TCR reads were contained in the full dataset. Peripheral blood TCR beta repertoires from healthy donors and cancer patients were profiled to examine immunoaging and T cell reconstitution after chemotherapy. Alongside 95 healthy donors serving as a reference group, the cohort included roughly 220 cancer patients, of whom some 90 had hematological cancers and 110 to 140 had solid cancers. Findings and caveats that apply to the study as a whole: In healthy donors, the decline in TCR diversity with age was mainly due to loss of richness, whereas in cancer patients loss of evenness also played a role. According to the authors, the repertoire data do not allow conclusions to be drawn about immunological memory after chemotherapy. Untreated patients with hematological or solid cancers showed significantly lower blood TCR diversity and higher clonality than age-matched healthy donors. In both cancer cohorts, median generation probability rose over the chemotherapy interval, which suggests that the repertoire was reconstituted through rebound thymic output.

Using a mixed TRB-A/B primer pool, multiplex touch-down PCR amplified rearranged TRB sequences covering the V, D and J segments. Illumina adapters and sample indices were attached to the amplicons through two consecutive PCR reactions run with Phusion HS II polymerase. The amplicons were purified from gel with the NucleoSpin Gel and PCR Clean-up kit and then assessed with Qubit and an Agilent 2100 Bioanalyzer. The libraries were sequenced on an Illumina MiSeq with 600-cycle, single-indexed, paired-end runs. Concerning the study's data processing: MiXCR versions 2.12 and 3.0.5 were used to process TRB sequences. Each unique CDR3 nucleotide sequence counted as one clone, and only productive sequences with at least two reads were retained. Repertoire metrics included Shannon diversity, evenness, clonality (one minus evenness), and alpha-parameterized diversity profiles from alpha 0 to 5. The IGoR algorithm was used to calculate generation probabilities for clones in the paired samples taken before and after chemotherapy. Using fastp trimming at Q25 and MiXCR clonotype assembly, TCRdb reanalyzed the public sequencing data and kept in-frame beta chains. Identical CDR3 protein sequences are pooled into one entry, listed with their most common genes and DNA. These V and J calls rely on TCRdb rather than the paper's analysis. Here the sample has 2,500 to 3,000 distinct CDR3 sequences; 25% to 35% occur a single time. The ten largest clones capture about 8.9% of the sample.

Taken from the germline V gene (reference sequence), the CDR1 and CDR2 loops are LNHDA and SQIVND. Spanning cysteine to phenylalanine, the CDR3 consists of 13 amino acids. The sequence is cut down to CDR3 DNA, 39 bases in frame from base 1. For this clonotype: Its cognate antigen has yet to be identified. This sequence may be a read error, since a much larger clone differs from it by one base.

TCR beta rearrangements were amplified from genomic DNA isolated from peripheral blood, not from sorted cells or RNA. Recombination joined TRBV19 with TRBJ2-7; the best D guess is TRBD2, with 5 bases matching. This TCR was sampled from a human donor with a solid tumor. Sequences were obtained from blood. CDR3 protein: CASSPGSSYGQYF. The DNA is TGTGCCAGTAGTCCGGGGTCCTCCTACGGGCAGTACTTC.